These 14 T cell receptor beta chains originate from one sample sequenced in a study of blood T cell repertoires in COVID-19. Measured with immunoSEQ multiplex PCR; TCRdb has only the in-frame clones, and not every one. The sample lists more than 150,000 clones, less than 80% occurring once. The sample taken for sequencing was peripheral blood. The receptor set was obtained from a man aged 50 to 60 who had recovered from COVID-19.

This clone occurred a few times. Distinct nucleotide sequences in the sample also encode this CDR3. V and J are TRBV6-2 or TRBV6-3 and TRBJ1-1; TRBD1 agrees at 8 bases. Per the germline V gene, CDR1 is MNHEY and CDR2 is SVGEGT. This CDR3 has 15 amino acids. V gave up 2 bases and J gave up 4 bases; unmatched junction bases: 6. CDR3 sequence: CASSYHGQGGTEAFF. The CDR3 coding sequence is TGTGCCAGCAGTTACCATGGACAGGGAGGCACTGAAGCTTTCTTT.

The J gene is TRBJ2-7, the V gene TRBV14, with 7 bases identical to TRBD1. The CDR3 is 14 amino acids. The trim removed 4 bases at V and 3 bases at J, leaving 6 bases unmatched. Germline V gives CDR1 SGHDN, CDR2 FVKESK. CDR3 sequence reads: CASSPGQNYYEQYF. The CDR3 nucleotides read TGTGCCAGCAGCCCGGGACAGAACTACTACGAGCAGTACTTC.

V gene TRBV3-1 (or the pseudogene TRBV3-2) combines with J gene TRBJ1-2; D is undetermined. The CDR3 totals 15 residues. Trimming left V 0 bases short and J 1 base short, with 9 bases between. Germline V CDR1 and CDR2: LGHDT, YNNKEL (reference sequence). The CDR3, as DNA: TGTGCCAGCAGCCAAGAGTTGGCCTTTAACTATGGCTACACCTTC. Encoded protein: CASSQELAFNYGYTF.

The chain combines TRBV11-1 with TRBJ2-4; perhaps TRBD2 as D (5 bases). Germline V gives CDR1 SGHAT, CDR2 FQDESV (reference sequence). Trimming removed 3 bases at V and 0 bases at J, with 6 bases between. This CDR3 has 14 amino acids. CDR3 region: CASSFGLAKNIQYF. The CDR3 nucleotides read TGTGCCAGCAGCTTCGGACTAGCCAAAAACATTCAGTACTTC.

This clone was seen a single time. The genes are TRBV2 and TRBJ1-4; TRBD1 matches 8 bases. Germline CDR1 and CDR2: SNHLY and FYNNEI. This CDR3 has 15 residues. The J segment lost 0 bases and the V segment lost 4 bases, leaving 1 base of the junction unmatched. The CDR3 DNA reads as TGTGCCAGCAGTGGACAGGGGTCAACTAATGAAAAACTGTTTTTT. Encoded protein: CASSGQGSTNEKLFF.

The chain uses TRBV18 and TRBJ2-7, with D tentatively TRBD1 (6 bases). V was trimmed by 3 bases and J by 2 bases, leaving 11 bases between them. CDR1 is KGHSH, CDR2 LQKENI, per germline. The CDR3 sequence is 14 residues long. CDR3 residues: CASSPATGTYEQYF. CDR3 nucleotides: TGTGCCAGCTCACCCGCGACAGGAACCTACGAGCAGTACTTC.

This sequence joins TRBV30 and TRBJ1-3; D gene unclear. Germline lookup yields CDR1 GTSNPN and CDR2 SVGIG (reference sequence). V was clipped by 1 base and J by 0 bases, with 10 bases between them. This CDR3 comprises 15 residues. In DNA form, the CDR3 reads TGTGCCTGGAGTGCTGCAGGCTTCTCTGGAAACACCATATATTTT. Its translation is CAWSAAGFSGNTIYF. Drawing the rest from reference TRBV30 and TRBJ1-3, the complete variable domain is SQTIHQWPATLVQPVGSPLSLECTVEGTSNPNLYWYRQAAGRGLQLLFYSVGIGQISSEVPQNLSASRPQDRQFILSSKKLLLSDSGFYLCAWSAAGFSGNTIYFGEGSWLTVV.

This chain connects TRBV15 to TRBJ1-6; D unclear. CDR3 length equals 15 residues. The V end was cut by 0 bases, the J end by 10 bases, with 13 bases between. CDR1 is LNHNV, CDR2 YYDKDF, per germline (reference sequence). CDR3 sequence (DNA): TGTGCCACCAGCAGAGATCCTAACAGACAATCACCCCTCCACTTT. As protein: CATSRDPNRQSPLHF.

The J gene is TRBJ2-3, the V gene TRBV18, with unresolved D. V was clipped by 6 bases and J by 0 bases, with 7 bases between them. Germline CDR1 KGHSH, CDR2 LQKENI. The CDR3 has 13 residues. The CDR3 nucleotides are TGTGCCAGCTCTGACACTAGCACAGATACGCAGTATTTT. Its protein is CASSDTSTDTQYF.

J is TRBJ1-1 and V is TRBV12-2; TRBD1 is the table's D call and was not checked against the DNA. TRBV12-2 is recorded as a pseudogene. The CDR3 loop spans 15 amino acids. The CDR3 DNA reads TGTGCAAGTCGCCTATACAGGGGCCCGAACACTGAAGCTTTCTTT. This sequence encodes CASRLYRGPNTEAFF.

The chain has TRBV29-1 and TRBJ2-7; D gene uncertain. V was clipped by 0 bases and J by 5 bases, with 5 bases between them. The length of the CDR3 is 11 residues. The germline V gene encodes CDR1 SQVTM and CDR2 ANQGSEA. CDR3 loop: CSVEDLHEQYF. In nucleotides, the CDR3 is TGCAGCGTTGAAGATCTCCACGAGCAGTACTTC.

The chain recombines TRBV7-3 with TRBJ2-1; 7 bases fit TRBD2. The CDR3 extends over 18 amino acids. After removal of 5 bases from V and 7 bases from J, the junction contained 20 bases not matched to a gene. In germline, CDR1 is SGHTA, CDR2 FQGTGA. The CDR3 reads CASSLRQRGVREGNEQFF. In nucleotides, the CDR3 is TGTGCCAGCAGCCTACGTCAGCGGGGAGTAAGGGAAGGGAATGAGCAGTTCTTC.

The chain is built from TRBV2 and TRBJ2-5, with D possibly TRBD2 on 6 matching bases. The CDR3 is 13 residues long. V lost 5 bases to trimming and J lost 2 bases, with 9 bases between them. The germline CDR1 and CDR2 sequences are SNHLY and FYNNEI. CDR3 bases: TGTGCCAGCAGTCCGGGACTGCAAGAGACCCAGTACTTC. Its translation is CASSPGLQETQYF.

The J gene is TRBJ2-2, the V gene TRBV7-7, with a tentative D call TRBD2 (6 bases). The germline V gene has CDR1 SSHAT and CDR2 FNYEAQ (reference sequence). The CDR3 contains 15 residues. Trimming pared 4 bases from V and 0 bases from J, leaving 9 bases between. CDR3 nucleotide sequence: TGTGCCAGCAGCTCGGAGGGCCCGAACACCGGGGAGCTGTTTTTT. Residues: CASSSEGPNTGELFF.